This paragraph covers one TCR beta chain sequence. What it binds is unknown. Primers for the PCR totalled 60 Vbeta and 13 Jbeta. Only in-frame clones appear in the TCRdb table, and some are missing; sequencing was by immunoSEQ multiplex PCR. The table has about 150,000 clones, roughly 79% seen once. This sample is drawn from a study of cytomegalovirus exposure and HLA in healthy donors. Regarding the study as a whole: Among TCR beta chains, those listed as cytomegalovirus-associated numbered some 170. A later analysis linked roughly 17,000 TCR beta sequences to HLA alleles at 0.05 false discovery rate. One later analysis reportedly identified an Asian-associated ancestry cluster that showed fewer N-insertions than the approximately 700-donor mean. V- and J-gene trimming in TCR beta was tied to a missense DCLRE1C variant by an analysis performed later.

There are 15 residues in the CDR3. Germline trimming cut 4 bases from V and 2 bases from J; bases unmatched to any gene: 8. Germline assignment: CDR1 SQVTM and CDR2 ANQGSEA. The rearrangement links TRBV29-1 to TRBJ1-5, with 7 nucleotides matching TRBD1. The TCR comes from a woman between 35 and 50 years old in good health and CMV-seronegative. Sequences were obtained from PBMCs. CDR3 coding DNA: TGCAGCGTTGCTCTTGGGGACAGAGGCAATCAGCCCCAGCATTTT. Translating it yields CSVALGDRGNQPQHF.